The 14 T cell receptor beta chains listed next were all sequenced from one sample in a study of blood T cell repertoires in COVID-19. Data came from immunoSEQ multiplex PCR; TCRdb stores just in-frame clones and leaves some out. In the table there are approximately 190,000 clones, roughly 84% of which are singletons. The sequencing input was peripheral blood. These receptors all stem from a human donor in a cohort sampled during active COVID-19.

The V and J genes are TRBV6-5 and TRBJ1-1, with 7 nucleotides matching TRBD1. Germline CDR1 MNHEY, CDR2 SVGAGI. J gave up 1 base and V 2 bases, and 1 base lay outside the gene matches. The CDR3 spans 14 residues. This CDR3 reads CASSYRTGNTEAFF. As DNA, the CDR3 is TGTGCCAGCAGTTACCGGACAGGGAACACTGAAGCTTTCTTT.

The V call is TRBV19, the J call TRBJ2-3; 7 bases are shared with TRBD2. J gave up 2 bases and V 4 bases, and 9 bases lay outside the gene matches. Looked up from germline, CDR1 is LNHDA and CDR2 is SQIVND (reference sequence). There are 16 residues in the CDR3. This CDR3 is CASSTNPSGPTDTQYF. Written as DNA, the CDR3 is TGTGCCAGTAGTACAAATCCTAGCGGTCCCACAGATACGCAGTATTTT.

This clone has a handful of counts. The V and J genes are TRBV20-1 and TRBJ2-1; the D gene is possibly TRBD1 (6 bases). The CDR3 consists of 11 residues. V was cut by 5 bases and J by 8 bases, with 10 bases left in between. Per the germline V gene, CDR1 is DFQATT and CDR2 is SNEGSKA (reference sequence). The CDR3 DNA is TGCAGTGCTCCGGACAGCTATGAGCAGTTCTTC. Its protein is CSAPDSYEQFF.

This clone was observed a handful of times. The CDR3 bases are TGTGCCAGCAGCCTAGGGCGGGGAAGCGAGCAGTACTTC. Its translation is CASSLGRGSEQYF. This chain links TRBV9 with TRBJ2-7, with D possibly TRBD2 on 6 matching bases. The germline CDR1 and CDR2 sequences are SGDLS and YYNGEE. CDR3 length: 13 residues. With 4 bases removed from V and 6 bases from J, the gap between germline ends came to 14 bases. The variable domain in full, completed from reference TRBV9 and TRBJ2-7, reads DSGVTQTPKHLITATGQRVTLRCSPRSGDLSVYWYQQSLDQGLQFLIQYYNGEERAKGNILERFSAQQFPDLHSELNLSSLELGDSALYFCASSLGRGSEQYFGPGTRLTVT.

The chain recombines TRBV6-2 or TRBV6-3 with TRBJ2-5, with 7 positions matching TRBD2. The CDR3 consists of 15 residues. The germline V gene has CDR1 MNHEY and CDR2 SVGEGT. The junction had 5 bases not matched to a gene; V was cut back by 2 bases and J by 2 bases. The CDR3 DNA follows: TGTGCCAGCAGTTACGGGACTACGCCTCAAGAGACCCAGTACTTC. It encodes CASSYGTTPQETQYF.

This clone was detected a few times. This chain uses TRBV10-3 with TRBJ2-7, with a tentative D call TRBD1 (5 bases). Trimming removed 6 bases from V and 3 bases from J, with 12 bases in between. The CDR3 is 13 amino acids. The germline gives CDR1 ENHRY, CDR2 SYGVKD. The CDR3 is CAISGTGYYEQYV. The CDR3 nucleotides read TGTGCCATCAGCGGAACAGGCTACTACGAGCAGTACGTC.

The V call is TRBV18, the J call TRBJ2-3; no reliable D call. The germline gives CDR1 KGHSH, CDR2 LQKENI. The CDR3 is 14 residues long. V lost 5 bases to trimming and J lost 2 bases, with 11 bases between them. CDR3 nucleotides: TGTGCCAGCTCATATAACAGAAACACAGATACGCAGTATTTT. Translated: CASSYNRNTDTQYF.

The chain has TRBV28 and TRBJ2-4, with D uncertain. The CDR3 has 14 residues. Germline V gives CDR1 MDHEN, CDR2 SYDVKM. Deletions cut 5 bases from V and 3 bases from J, with 11 bases between. CDR3: CASSAPSVKNIQYF. The CDR3 DNA reads as TGTGCCAGCAGTGCGCCTTCGGTCAAAAACATTCAGTACTTC.

This chain uses TRBV5-1 with TRBJ2-1; TRBD1 agrees at 10 bases. This CDR3 has 15 residues. Germline V CDR1 and CDR2: SGHRS, YFSETQ. Trimming took 3 bases from V and 5 from J; bases not matched to a gene: 5. The CDR3 protein is CASSWGQGPHNEQFF. The CDR3 nucleotides read TGCGCCAGCAGCTGGGGACAGGGGCCACACAATGAGCAGTTCTTC.

The rearrangement joins TRBV6-6 to TRBJ2-7, with D tentatively TRBD2 (5 bases). Germline CDR1 and CDR2: MNHNY and SVGAGI (reference sequence). This CDR3 is built from 14 residues. V gave up 0 bases and J gave up 1 base, with 7 bases separating them. The CDR3, as DNA: TGTGCCAGCAGTTACTCTCGGGGATCCTACGAGCAGTACGTC. It yields the protein CASSYSRGSYEQYV.

The gene calls are TRBV19 and TRBJ2-7; D is perhaps TRBD1 (5 bases). V lost 10 bases and J lost 3, with 10 bases in between. This CDR3 region has 11 residues. Germline V lookup: CDR1 LNHDA, CDR2 SQIVND (reference sequence). The CDR3 region is CAKLRDYEQYF. CDR3 DNA: TGTGCCAAGCTCAGGGACTACGAGCAGTACTTC.

The chain employs TRBV24-1 and TRBJ2-3, with 8 nucleotides matching TRBD1. Trimming took 1 base from V and 5 from J; bases not matched to a gene: 4. The CDR3 length is 15 residues. Germline lookup yields CDR1 KGHDR and CDR2 SFDVKD. CDR3: CATSDFGQGEDTQYF. The CDR3 DNA reads as TGTGCCACCAGTGATTTTGGACAGGGAGAAGATACGCAGTATTTT.

The chain couples TRBV7-8 to TRBJ1-2; 7 nucleotides agree with TRBD1. The ends lost 0 bases at V and 5 bases at J; junction bases unmatched: 9. CDR1 and CDR2 (germline): SGHVS, FQNEAQ. The CDR3 covers 16 residues. This CDR3 is CASSLAHGTDFYGYTF. Here the CDR3 DNA reads TGTGCCAGCAGCTTAGCACACGGGACAGACTTTTATGGCTACACCTTC.

The rearrangement links TRBV6-5 to TRBJ1-6; 9 bases agree with TRBD1. This CDR3 contains 15 residues. Per germline, CDR1 MNHEY and CDR2 SVGAGI. The V segment lost 6 bases and the J segment 6 bases; nucleotides outside the gene matches: 6. The DNA of the CDR3 is TGTGCCAGCAGCGCCGGGACAGGGTTTAATTCACCCCTCCACTTT. It is translated as CASSAGTGFNSPLHF.